The entry below gives a single T cell receptor beta chain sequence along with its context. Its specific antigen is unknown. Base qualities are not recorded, but no much larger clone differs from it by a single base. Set within a cohort of healthcare workers in London, UK, this nested case-control study involved weekly PCR testing of nasopharyngeal swabs along with blood sampling. Healthcare workers were recruited between 23 and 31 March 2020, during the week of the UK lockdown, and were followed weekly for up to about 15 weeks. Relative to germline, V is missing 2 bases and J is missing 1 base, with 0 bases of the junction outside any gene match. Measured from the cysteine to the phenylalanine, the CDR3 is 14 residues long. CDR3 DNA is the only sequence kept; it has 42 bases, read in frame from the first base. The CDR1 and CDR2 encoded by the germline V gene (reference sequence) are DFQATT and SNEGSKA.

Library preparation employed 5' RACE. Reads for this sample came from a NextSeq 500. Unique molecular identifiers were attached to individual cDNA molecules in the TCR library protocol so that sequencing error and PCR bias could be corrected. Both TCR alpha and beta chains were sequenced, and tight co-correlation was observed between alpha and beta sequence abundances in each sample. For the original study's pipeline: Decombinator V4 was used to annotate TCR sequences for V gene, J gene and CDR3. Expanded TCRs were defined as changing significantly between any two time points under a Poisson model with p below 0.0001. Abundances of TCRs were expressed as counts per million after normalisation to the total number of TCRs sequenced in each sample. MAIT TCRs were defined by TRAV1-2 paired with TRAJ12, TRAJ20 or TRAJ33, and iNKT TCRs by TRAV10 paired with TRAJ18. VDJdb, accessed 1 November 2021, was searched for CMV, EBV and SARS-CoV-2 annotated TCRs, with TCRs annotated for multiple antigens excluded. In TCRdb, the public reads were trimmed at Q25 with fastp and aligned with MiXCR, with productive beta chains retained. CDR3 protein sequences are deduplicated, and each keeps its most common genes and DNA. These V and J calls originate from TCRdb's pipeline instead of the authors' own analysis. The sample table records fewer than 80,000 distinct CDR3 sequences; 4% to 6% of these occur just once. 3.6% of the sample goes to the ten largest clones.

The sample is drawn from a study of early T cells in non-severe SARS-CoV-2 infection (dated by TCRdb to the early 2020s). About the study as a whole: TCR sequencing used bulk RNA from unsorted whole blood, so alpha and beta chains could not be paired.

The research as a whole found: VDJdb matching was skewed toward anti-spike CD8 responses and likely underestimated virus-specific expansions, missing private and CD4 specificities.

Sequenced here: whole blood, sampled at baseline. This receptor chain uses TRBV20-1 and TRBJ2-3; a stretch of 10 junction bases matches TRBD2. The sequence was obtained from an adult who was a healthcare worker with PCR-confirmed SARS-CoV-2 infection or an uninfected control (not recorded which). The donor label of this sample is uncertain. The CDR3 sequence is CSARTSGGTDTQYF. The DNA sequence reads TGCAGTGCTAGAACTAGCGGGGGCACAGATACGCAGTATTTT.